This T cell receptor beta chain originates from a study of cytomegalovirus exposure and HLA in healthy donors. Primers: 60 Vbeta forward and 13 Jbeta reverse. Profiled with immunoSEQ multiplex PCR; TCRdb holds only in-frame clones, not every one. The table lists about 190,000 clones, approximately 79% of them singletons. This clone was found a few times. Germline CDR1 MNHEY, CDR2 SMNVEV (reference sequence). The ends lost 3 bases at V and 3 bases at J; junction bases unmatched: 5. This CDR3 has 16 residues. V and J are TRBV27 and TRBJ2-1, with TRBD2 identical over 10 bases. This receptor was identified in a man aged 40-49 years in good health and CMV-seropositive. The sample was PBMCs. Here the CDR3 reads CASSFERGGLYNEQFF. Written as DNA, the CDR3 is TGTGCCAGCAGTTTCGAGCGGGGGGGCCTCTACAATGAGCAGTTCTTC.